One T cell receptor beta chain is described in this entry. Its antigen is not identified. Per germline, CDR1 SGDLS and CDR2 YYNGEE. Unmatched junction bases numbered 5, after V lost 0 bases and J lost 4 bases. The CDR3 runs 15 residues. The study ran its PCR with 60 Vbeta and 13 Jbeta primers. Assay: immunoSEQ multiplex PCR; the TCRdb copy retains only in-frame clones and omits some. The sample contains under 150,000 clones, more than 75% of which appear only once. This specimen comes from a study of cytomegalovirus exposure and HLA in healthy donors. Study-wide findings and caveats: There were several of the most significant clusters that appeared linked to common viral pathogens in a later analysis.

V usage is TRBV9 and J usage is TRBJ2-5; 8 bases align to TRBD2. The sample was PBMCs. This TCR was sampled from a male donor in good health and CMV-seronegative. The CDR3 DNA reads TGTGCCAGCAGCGTAGCGGGGGGGCTGGGAGAGACCCAGTACTTC. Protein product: CASSVAGGLGETQYF.